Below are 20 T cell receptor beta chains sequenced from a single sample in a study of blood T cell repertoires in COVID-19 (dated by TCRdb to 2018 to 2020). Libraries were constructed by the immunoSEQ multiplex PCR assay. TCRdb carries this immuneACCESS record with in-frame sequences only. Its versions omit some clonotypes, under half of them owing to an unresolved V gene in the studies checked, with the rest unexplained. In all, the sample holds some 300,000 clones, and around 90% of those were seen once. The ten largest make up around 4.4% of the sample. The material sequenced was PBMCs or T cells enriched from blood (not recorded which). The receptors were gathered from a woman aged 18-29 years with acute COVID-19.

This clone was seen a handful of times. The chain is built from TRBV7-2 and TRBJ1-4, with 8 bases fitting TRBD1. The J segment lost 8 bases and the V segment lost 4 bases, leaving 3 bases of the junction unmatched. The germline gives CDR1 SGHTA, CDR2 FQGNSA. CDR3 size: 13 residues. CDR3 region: CASSYWTGEKLFF. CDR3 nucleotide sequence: TGTGCCAGCAGCTACTGGACAGGGGAAAAACTGTTTTTT.

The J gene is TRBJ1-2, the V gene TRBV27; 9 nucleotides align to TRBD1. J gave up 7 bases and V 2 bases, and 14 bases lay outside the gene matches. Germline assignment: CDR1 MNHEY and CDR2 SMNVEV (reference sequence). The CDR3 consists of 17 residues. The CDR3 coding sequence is TGTGCCAGCAGTTTAAGTAGATCAGGGACAGGGATCGGTGGCTACACCTTC. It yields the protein CASSLSRSGTGIGGYTF.

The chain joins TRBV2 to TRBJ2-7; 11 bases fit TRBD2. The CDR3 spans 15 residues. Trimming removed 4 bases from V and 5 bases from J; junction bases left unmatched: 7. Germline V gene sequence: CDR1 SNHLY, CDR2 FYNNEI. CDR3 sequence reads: CASSATSGRRHEQYF. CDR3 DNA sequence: TGTGCCAGCAGTGCAACTAGCGGGAGAAGGCACGAGCAGTACTTC.

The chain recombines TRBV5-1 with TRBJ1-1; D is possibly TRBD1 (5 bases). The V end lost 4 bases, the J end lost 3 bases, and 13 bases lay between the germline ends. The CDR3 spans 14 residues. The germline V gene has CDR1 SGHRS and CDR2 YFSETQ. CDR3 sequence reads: CASSVGWGDTEAFF. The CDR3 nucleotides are TGCGCCAGCAGCGTTGGCTGGGGGGACACTGAAGCTTTCTTT.

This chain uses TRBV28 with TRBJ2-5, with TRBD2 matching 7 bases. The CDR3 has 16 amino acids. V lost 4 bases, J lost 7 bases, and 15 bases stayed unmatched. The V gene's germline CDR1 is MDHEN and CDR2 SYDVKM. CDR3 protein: CASSWFDSGRPATQYF. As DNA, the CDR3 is TGTGCCAGCAGTTGGTTCGATAGCGGGCGACCCGCGACCCAGTACTTC. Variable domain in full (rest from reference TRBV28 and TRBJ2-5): DVKVTQSSRYLVKRTGEKVFLECVQDMDHENMFWYRQDPGLGLRLIYFSYDVKMKEKGDIPEGYSVSREKKERFSLILESASTNQTSMYLCASSWFDSGRPATQYFGPGTRLLVL.

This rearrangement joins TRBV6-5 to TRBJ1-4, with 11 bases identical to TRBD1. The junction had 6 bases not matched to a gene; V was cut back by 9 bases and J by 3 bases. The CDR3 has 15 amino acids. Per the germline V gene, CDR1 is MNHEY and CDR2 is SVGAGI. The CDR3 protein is CASKRDRGSNEKLFF. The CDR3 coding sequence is TGTGCCAGTAAACGGGACAGGGGGTCTAATGAAAAACTGTTTTTT.

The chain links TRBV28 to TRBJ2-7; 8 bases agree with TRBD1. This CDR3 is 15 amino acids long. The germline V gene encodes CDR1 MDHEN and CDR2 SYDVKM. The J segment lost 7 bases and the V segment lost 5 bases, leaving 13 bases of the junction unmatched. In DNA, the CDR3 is TGTGCCAGCAGTGGACAGGGTATGTATGTATGGGAGCAGTACTTC. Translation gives CASSGQGMYVWEQYF.

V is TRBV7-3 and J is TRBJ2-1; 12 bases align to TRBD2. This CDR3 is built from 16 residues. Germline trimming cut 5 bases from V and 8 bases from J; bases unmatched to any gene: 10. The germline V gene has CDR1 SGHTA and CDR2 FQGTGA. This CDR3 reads CASSPGTSGPGDEQFF. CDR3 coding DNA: TGTGCCAGCAGCCCAGGGACTAGCGGGCCCGGGGATGAGCAGTTCTTC.

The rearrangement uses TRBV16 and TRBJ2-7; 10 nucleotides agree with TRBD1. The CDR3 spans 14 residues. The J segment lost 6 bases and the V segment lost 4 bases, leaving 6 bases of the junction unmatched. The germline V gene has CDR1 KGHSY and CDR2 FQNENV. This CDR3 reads CASSPAGQGTEQYF. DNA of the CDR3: TGTGCCAGCAGCCCGGCGGGACAGGGGACCGAGCAGTACTTC.

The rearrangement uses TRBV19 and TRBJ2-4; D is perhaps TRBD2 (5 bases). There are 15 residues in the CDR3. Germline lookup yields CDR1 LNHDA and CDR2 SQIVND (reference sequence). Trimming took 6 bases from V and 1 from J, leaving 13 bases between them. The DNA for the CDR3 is TGTGCCAGTAGCGCTAGCATATCGGCCAAAAACATTCAGTACTTC. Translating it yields CASSASISAKNIQYF.

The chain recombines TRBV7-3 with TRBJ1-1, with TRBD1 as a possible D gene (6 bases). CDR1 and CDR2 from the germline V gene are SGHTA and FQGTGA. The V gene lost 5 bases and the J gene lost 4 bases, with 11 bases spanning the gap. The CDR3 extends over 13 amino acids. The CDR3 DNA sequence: TGTGCCAGCAGCATCGACAGGACCACTGAAGCTTTCTTT. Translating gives CASSIDRTTEAFF.

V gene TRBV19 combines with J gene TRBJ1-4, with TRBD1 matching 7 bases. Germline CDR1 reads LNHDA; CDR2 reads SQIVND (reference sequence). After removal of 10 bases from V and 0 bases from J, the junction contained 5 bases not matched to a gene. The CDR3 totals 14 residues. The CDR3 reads CATTGDTTNEKLFF. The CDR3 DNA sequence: TGTGCCACCACAGGGGACACAACTAATGAAAAACTGTTTTTT.

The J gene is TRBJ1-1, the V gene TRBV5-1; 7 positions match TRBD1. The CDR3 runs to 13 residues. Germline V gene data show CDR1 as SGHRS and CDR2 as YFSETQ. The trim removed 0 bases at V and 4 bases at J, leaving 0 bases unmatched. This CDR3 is CASSLEGATEAFF. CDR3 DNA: TGCGCCAGCAGCTTGGAGGGGGCCACTGAAGCTTTCTTT. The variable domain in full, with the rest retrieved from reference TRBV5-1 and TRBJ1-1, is KAGVTQTPRYLIKTRGQQVTLSCSPISGHRSVSWYQQTPGQGLQFLFEYFSETQRNKGNFPGRFSGRQFSNSRSEMNVSTLELGDSALYLCASSLEGATEAFFGQGTRLTVV.

The CDR3 DNA sequence: TGTGCCATGCGGAGCCCAGGGGACCACGAGCAGTACTTC. It is translated as CAMRSPGDHEQYF. The rearrangement joins TRBV10-3 to TRBJ2-7, with a tentative D call TRBD1 (6 bases). The length of the CDR3 is 13 residues. V gave up 9 bases and J gave up 5 bases, with 17 bases separating them. The V gene's germline CDR1 is ENHRY and CDR2 SYGVKD.

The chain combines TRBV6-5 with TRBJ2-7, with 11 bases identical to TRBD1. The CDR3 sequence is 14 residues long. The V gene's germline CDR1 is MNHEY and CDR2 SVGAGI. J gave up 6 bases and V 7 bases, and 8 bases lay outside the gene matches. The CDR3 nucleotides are TGTGCCAGCAACCCGGGACAGGGGGTCTCCGAGCAGTACTTC. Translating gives CASNPGQGVSEQYF.

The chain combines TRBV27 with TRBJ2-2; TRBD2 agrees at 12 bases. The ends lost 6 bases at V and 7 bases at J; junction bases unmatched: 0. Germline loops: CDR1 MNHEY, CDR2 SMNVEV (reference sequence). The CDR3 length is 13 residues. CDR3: CASRLAGGGELFF. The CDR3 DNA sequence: TGTGCCAGCAGACTAGCGGGGGGCGGGGAGCTGTTTTTT.

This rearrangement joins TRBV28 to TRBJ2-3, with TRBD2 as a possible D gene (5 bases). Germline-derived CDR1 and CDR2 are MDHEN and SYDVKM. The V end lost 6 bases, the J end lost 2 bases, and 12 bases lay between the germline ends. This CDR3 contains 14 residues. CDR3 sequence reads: CASSTGVLTDTQYF. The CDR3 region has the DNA TGTGCCAGCAGCACCGGGGTGCTCACAGATACGCAGTATTTT.

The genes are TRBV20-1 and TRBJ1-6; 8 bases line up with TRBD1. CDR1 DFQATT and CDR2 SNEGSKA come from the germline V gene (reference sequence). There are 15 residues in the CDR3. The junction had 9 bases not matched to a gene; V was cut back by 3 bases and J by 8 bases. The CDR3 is CSASLASGGDSPLHF. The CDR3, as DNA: TGCAGTGCTAGTCTTGCCTCAGGGGGCGATTCACCCCTCCACTTT.

The CDR3, as DNA: TGTGCCAGCAGCTCTGTAGGACTAGCGGGAAGCACAGATACGCAGTATTTT. Its protein product is CASSSVGLAGSTDTQYF. The V and J genes are TRBV13 and TRBJ2-3; 12 nucleotides agree with TRBD2. Germline V gene sequence: CDR1 PRHDT, CDR2 FYEKMQ (reference sequence). The trim removed 4 bases at V and 0 bases at J, leaving 5 bases unmatched. This CDR3 region has 17 residues. Full variable domain (rest looked up from reference TRBV13 and TRBJ2-3): AAGVIQSPRHLIKEKRETATLKCYPIPRHDTVYWYQQGPGQDPQFLISFYEKMQSDKGSIPDRFSAQQFSDYHSELNMSSLELGDSALYFCASSSVGLAGSTDTQYFGPGTRLTVL.

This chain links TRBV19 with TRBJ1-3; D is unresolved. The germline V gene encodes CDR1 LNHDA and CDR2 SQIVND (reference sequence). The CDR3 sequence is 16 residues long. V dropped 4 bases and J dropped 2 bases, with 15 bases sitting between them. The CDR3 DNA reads TGTGCCAGTAGTAGTGGGTGGGGAGTGACTGGAAACACCATATATTTT. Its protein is CASSSGWGVTGNTIYF. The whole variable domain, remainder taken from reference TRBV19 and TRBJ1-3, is DGGITQSPKYLFRKEGQNVTLSCEQNLNHDAMYWYRQDPGQGLRLIYYSQIVNDFQKGDIAEGYSVSREKKESFPLTVTSAQKNPTAFYLCASSSGWGVTGNTIYFGEGSWLTVV.